This TCR beta chain was captured in a study of control samples from healthy donors and cancer patients. Method: immunoSEQ multiplex PCR; TCRdb's copy keeps in-frame clones and lacks some. Among 400,000 to 450,000 clones, around 90% were seen once, and the ten largest hold around 6.5%. Unmatched junction bases numbered 6, after V lost 4 bases and J lost 4 bases. CDR1 and CDR2 from the germline V gene are MNHNS and SASEGT. The CDR3 spans 15 residues. The clonotype was recovered from a man aged 40-49 years with head and neck cancer. The J gene is TRBJ2-7, the V gene TRBV6-1; 11 bases agree with TRBD2. What was sequenced was PBMCs. CDR3 nucleotides: TGTGCCAGCAGTGGAGCCGGGACTAGCGGATACGAGCAGTACTTC. Amino acid sequence: CASSGAGTSGYEQYF.